Listed here are 9 T cell receptor beta chains from one sample, sequenced in a study of beta chain features in type 1 diabetes. The antigens for these receptors are not known. Every isolated RNA sample was fully reverse transcribed, so sequencing captured expressed TCRB transcripts. The protocol was immunoSEQ multiplex PCR, while the TCRdb copy is restricted to in-frame clones and leaves out a portion. The sample carries a few hundred thousand clones, 15% to 20% recorded once. Study-wide points: Among all four CD4+ subsets, Type 1 diabetes patients had TCRB CDR3s that were moderately but significantly shorter.

The sequencing sample was made of naive CD4+ T cells from blood. The receptor source for this set is a man aged 25-40 years with type 1 diabetes.

The chain employs TRBV9 and TRBJ2-3; D ambiguous. The CDR3 has 13 amino acids. The germline V and J ends were trimmed by 4 bases and 4 bases, with 10 bases remaining between them. CDR1 and CDR2 from the germline V gene are SGDLS and YYNGEE. This CDR3 reads CASSPLFPDTQYF. In DNA form, the CDR3 reads TGTGCCAGCAGCCCTCTGTTCCCAGATACGCAGTATTTT.

In its sample, this clone was seen a few times. The chain links TRBV28 to TRBJ2-7; 9 nucleotides line up with TRBD1. Losses at the gene ends were 9 bases for V and 1 base for J; bases not matched to a gene: 4. The germline V gene encodes CDR1 MDHEN and CDR2 SYDVKM. The CDR3 totals 13 residues. DNA of the CDR3: TGTGCCAGTACAGGGGGCGCGTCCTACGAGCAGTACTTC. Translation gives CASTGGASYEQYF.

This chain joins TRBV6-4 and TRBJ2-1; 14 bases align to TRBD2. Looked up from germline, CDR1 is MRHNA and CDR2 is SNTAGT. Trimming removed 4 bases from V and 1 base from J; junction bases left unmatched: 9. CDR3 length equals 19 residues. The CDR3 reads CASSGAGTSGSKSYNEQFF. The CDR3 coding sequence is TGTGCCAGCAGTGGAGCCGGGACTAGCGGGAGTAAGTCCTACAATGAGCAGTTCTTC.

This clone has a handful of counts. This chain connects TRBV30 to TRBJ2-1, with 12 nucleotides matching TRBD2. Trimming cost V 4 bases and J 9 bases; bases outside gene matches: 13. Germline values: CDR1 GTSNPN, CDR2 SVGIG (reference sequence). CDR3 length: 16 amino acids. The CDR3 protein is CAWIASGRAIVSEQFF. The CDR3 bases are TGTGCCTGGATCGCTAGCGGGAGGGCCATCGTCAGTGAGCAGTTCTTC.

The chain joins TRBV4-1 to TRBJ1-5; TRBD1 agrees at 7 bases. V shed 5 bases, J shed 1 base, and the junction held 8 bases outside the gene matches. Germline CDR1 is MGHRA and CDR2 is YSYEKL. This CDR3 has 16 residues. CDR3 region: CASSSRTGESNQPQHF. CDR3 nucleotides: TGCGCCAGCAGCTCGAGGACAGGAGAGAGCAATCAGCCCCAGCATTTT.

This clone was observed a handful of times. The gene calls are TRBV27 and TRBJ1-5; 8 nucleotides agree with TRBD1. Germline CDR1 MNHEY, CDR2 SMNVEV (reference sequence). V shed 2 bases, J shed 15 bases, and the junction held 9 bases outside the gene matches. The CDR3 is 13 residues long. For the CDR3, the DNA is TGTGCCAGCAGTTTACAGGGGGCGCGGGTTACGCATTTT. Amino acids: CASSLQGARVTHF.

The chain is built from TRBV30 and TRBJ2-7, with a possible D match to TRBD2 (5 bases). Looked up from germline, CDR1 is GTSNPN and CDR2 is SVGIG (reference sequence). The germline V and J ends were trimmed by 4 bases and 3 bases, with 13 bases remaining between them. The CDR3 has 13 amino acids. The CDR3 DNA reads as TGTGCCTGGACCGAAGACGCGGGCTACGAGCAGTACTTC. Translating gives CAWTEDAGYEQYF.

This clone appeared a few times. The rearrangement uses TRBV29-1 and TRBJ2-1; perhaps TRBD1 as D (5 bases). V was pared by 6 bases and J by 7 bases, with 16 bases between. The CDR3 totals 13 residues. Germline loops: CDR1 SQVTM, CDR2 ANQGSEA. CDR3 bases: TGCAGCGTCCCTCCTCAGGGTGAAAATGAGCAGTTCTTC. Encoded protein: CSVPPQGENEQFF.

This clone was seen more than once but under ten times. This chain connects TRBV9 to TRBJ2-7, with D unresolved. Germline CDR1 is SGDLS and CDR2 is YYNGEE. The V and J ends lost 2 bases and 7 bases respectively, with 10 bases between them. The CDR3 is 12 residues long. The CDR3 DNA reads as TGTGCCAGCAGCGTTCTCGGTGGTGAGCAGTACTTC. It encodes CASSVLGGEQYF.